These 32 T cell receptor beta chains originate from one sample sequenced in a study of a mutant IDH1 vaccine in newly diagnosed glioma. These TCRs are of unknown antigen specificity. The time point: week 35, safety follow-up. Vaccine doses each comprised 300 ug of mutant IDH1 20-mer peptide, with topical imiquimod. Profiling relied on immunoSEQ multiplex PCR, and the TCRdb table lists in-frame clones only, not all of them. The table lists 45,000 to 55,000 clones, around four fifths of them singletons, with more than 6.5% in the top ten. The sample here was PBMCs, taken from a glioma patient whose treatment included an IDH1 peptide vaccine. These receptors all stem from a man aged 35 to 55 with glioma.

The chain links TRBV6-6 to TRBJ2-3; maybe TRBD2 (5 bases). V lost 2 bases and J lost 4, with 7 bases in between. Germline-derived CDR1 and CDR2 are MNHNY and SVGAGI (reference sequence). The CDR3 contains 13 residues. In nucleotides, the CDR3 is TGTGCCAGCAGTTACCCGGAGGCAGATACGCAGTATTTT. Residues: CASSYPEADTQYF.

This clone was counted once. The chain employs TRBV4-2 and TRBJ2-3; 11 bases agree with TRBD2. Looked up from germline, CDR1 is LGHNA and CDR2 is YNFKEQ. The junction had 7 bases not matched to a gene; V was cut back by 7 bases and J by 4 bases. There are 15 residues in the CDR3. The DNA of the CDR3 is TGTGCCAGCAACCCTAGCGGGGGGCCTTCAGATACGCAGTATTTT. Protein: CASNPSGGPSDTQYF.

Regarding this clone: Relative to the germline gene, one junction end is altered; a read error may explain this. This sequence joins TRBV7-7 and TRBJ2-5, with TRBD2 identical over 9 bases. CDR1 is SSHAT and CDR2 is FNYEAQ in the germline V gene (reference sequence). The CDR3 spans 15 residues. The CDR3 DNA follows: TGTGCTAGCAGCCAGGGCGGGGGGGTTCAAGAGACCCAGTACTTC. Its protein is CASSQGGGVQETQYF.

Only one count was recorded for this clone. This sequence joins TRBV7-9 and TRBJ2-7, with D perhaps matching TRBD1 (7 bases). CDR3 size: 12 residues. Germline values: CDR1 SEHNR, CDR2 FQNEAQ (reference sequence). Trimming took off 6 bases at V and 4 bases at J, with 10 bases between the two ends. CDR3 region: CASREGAYEQYF. CDR3 DNA: TGTGCCAGCAGGGAGGGGGCTTACGAGCAGTACTTC.

The chain combines TRBV9 with TRBJ2-2, with D uncertain. Germline loops: CDR1 SGDLS, CDR2 YYNGEE. Between the trimmed V and J ends, which lost 6 bases and 4 bases, there was a span of 13 bases. This CDR3 is 14 amino acids long. The CDR3 DNA reads TGTGCCAGCAACCCCGATTGGGGCACCGGGGAGCTGTTTTTT. It codes for CASNPDWGTGELFF.

The chain is built from TRBV6-5 and TRBJ1-3; D possibly corresponds to TRBD1 (5 bases). The CDR3 is 16 residues long. The germline gives CDR1 MNHEY, CDR2 SVGAGI. Trimming took off 0 bases at V and 0 bases at J, with 9 bases between the two ends. Here the CDR3 reads CASSYSEGISGNTIYF. DNA of the CDR3: TGTGCCAGCAGTTACTCGGAGGGGATCTCTGGAAACACCATATATTTT.

The chain links TRBV2 to TRBJ1-4; 10 bases agree with TRBD1. CDR1 and CDR2 from the germline V gene are SNHLY and FYNNEI. The V and J ends lost 8 bases and 7 bases, in that order; junction bases with no gene match: 7. The CDR3 extends over 14 amino acids. The DNA for the CDR3 is TGTGCCAGCGGGATGACAGGGGGCGGTGAAAAACTGTTTTTT. It codes for CASGMTGGGEKLFF. Complete variable domain (other parts from reference TRBV2 and TRBJ1-4): EPEVTQTPSHQVTQMGQEVILRCVPISNHLYFYWYRQILGQKVEFLVSFYNNEISEKSEIFDDQFSVERPDGSNFTLKIRSTKLEDSAMYFCASGMTGGGEKLFFGSGTQLSVL.

This chain connects TRBV29-1 to TRBJ2-2; D is unclear. The CDR3 runs 12 residues. Germline CDR1 is SQVTM and CDR2 is ANQGSEA. The V end lost 5 bases, the J end lost 3 bases, and 7 bases lay between the germline ends. CDR3 amino acids: CSVPAYTGELFF. The CDR3, as DNA: TGCAGCGTTCCGGCCTACACCGGGGAGCTGTTTTTT.

This clone showed up just a few times. The rearrangement links TRBV2 to TRBJ1-1; no clear D gene. CDR1 and CDR2 from the germline V gene are SNHLY and FYNNEI. CDR3 length: 14 residues. V was cut by 3 bases and J by 0 bases, with 8 bases left in between. The CDR3, as DNA: TGTGCCAGCAGTGACGGTCGGATGAACACTGAAGCTTTCTTT. The encoded protein is CASSDGRMNTEAFF.

The genes are TRBV25-1 and TRBJ2-5, with a possible D match to TRBD2 (5 bases). Looked up from germline, CDR1 is MGHDK and CDR2 is SYGVNS. V was trimmed by 2 bases and J by 2 bases, leaving 18 bases between them. The CDR3 consists of 17 residues. CDR3 nucleotides: TGTGCCAGCAGTGAAACCCCCACTAGGGCGTGGCAAGAGACCCAGTACTTC. It translates to CASSETPTRAWQETQYF.

This sequence joins TRBV19 and TRBJ2-3, with a tentative D call TRBD2 (7 bases). Looked up from germline, CDR1 is LNHDA and CDR2 is SQIVND (reference sequence). V dropped 7 bases and J dropped 2 bases, with 19 bases sitting between them. The CDR3 is made up of 16 amino acids. In nucleotides, the CDR3 is TGTGCCAGTACGAGCTTAGGGGGGGGGCCCACAGATACGCAGTATTTT. It translates to CASTSLGGGPTDTQYF.

The chain is built from TRBV7-9 and TRBJ2-3; TRBD1 agrees at 10 bases. With 2 bases clipped from V and 12 bases from J, the junction kept 5 bases outside the gene matches. The CDR3 extends over 13 amino acids. Germline V gene sequence: CDR1 SEHNR, CDR2 FQNEAQ (reference sequence). The CDR3 loop is CASSLFWDRGQYF. The CDR3 nucleotides read TGTGCCAGCAGCTTATTCTGGGACAGGGGACAGTATTTT. Full variable domain (remainder filled in from reference TRBV7-9 and TRBJ2-3): DTGVSQNPRHKITKRGQNVTFRCDPISEHNRLYWYRQTLGQGPEFLTYFQNEAQLEKSRLLSDRFSAERPKGSFSTLEIQRTEQGDSAMYLCASSLFWDRGQYFGPGTRLTVL.

The V and J genes are TRBV5-1 and TRBJ2-3; D unresolved. Germline values: CDR1 SGHRS, CDR2 YFSETQ. The germline V and J ends were trimmed by 0 bases and 5 bases, with 10 bases remaining between them. This CDR3 has 14 residues. CDR3 loop: CASSLGPTEDTQYF. DNA of the CDR3: TGCGCCAGCAGCTTGGGCCCTACAGAAGATACGCAGTATTTT.

The V and J genes are TRBV19 and TRBJ1-4; 7 positions agree with TRBD1. There are 12 residues in the CDR3. Germline trimming cut 10 bases from V and 5 bases from J; bases unmatched to any gene: 4. The germline CDR1 and CDR2 sequences are LNHDA and SQIVND (reference sequence). The CDR3 DNA follows: TGTGCCACCGGGACAGCAAATGAAAAACTGTTTTTT. Protein product: CATGTANEKLFF.

V and J are TRBV5-1 and TRBJ2-4; 13 bases agree with TRBD2. Germline CDR1 and CDR2: SGHRS and YFSETQ. Germline trimming cut 4 bases from V and 0 bases from J; bases unmatched to any gene: 10. This CDR3 comprises 19 residues. The CDR3 region is CASSPGLAGVLTAKNIQYF. CDR3 sequence (DNA): TGCGCCAGCAGCCCTGGACTAGCGGGGGTACTCACAGCCAAAAACATTCAGTACTTC.

This clone was detected only once. V usage is TRBV4-1 and J usage is TRBJ2-5; maybe TRBD1 (6 bases). The CDR3 contains 14 residues. The germline gives CDR1 MGHRA, CDR2 YSYEKL. With 0 bases removed from V and 5 bases from J, the gap between germline ends came to 10 bases. For the CDR3, the DNA is TGCGCCAGCAGCCAAGACTGGGGGCGGGAGACCCAGTACTTC. Translation: CASSQDWGRETQYF.

This clone was observed a few times. The CDR3 bases are TGCGCCAGCAGTCAATTTCCCGGACAGAGCTCCTATAATTCACCCCTCCACTTT. Its translation: CASSQFPGQSSYNSPLHF. This sequence joins TRBV23-1 and TRBJ1-6; possible D gene TRBD1, 6 bases. TRBV23-1 is noted as an ORF with a role that remains uncertain. V shed 1 base and J shed 0 bases, with 13 bases lying between them. The CDR3 is 18 residues long.

The CDR3: CASSPGWAEAFF. The CDR3 DNA reads TGTGCCAGCAGTCCGGGGTGGGCTGAAGCTTTCTTT. V gene TRBV25-1 combines with J gene TRBJ1-1; D is unresolved. Germline CDR1 reads MGHDK; CDR2 reads SYGVNS. The V and J ends lost 5 bases and 6 bases respectively, with 10 bases between them. CDR3 length equals 12 residues.

This rearrangement joins TRBV30 to TRBJ2-5; tentatively, D is TRBD2 (7 bases). Germline V gene sequence: CDR1 GTSNPN, CDR2 SVGIG (reference sequence). Trimming shortened V by 8 bases and J by 0 bases, and 13 bases separated the two germline ends. CDR3 size: 13 residues. In DNA, the CDR3 is TGTGCCGGGAAGGGGGGGAACCAAGAGACCCAGTACTTC. It is translated as CAGKGGNQETQYF.

The chain couples TRBV18 to TRBJ2-7; no reliable D call. This CDR3 comprises 14 residues. The V gene lost 6 bases and the J gene lost 0 bases, with 12 bases spanning the gap. From germline, CDR1 is KGHSH and CDR2 LQKENI. CDR3 DNA: TGTGCCAGCTCTCCCGAAAGTCACTCCTACGAGCAGTACTTC. The encoded protein is CASSPESHSYEQYF. The variable domain in full, with the rest retrieved from reference TRBV18 and TRBJ2-7, is NAGVMQNPRHLVRRRGQEARLRCSPMKGHSHVYWYRQLPEEGLKFMVYLQKENIIDESGMPKERFSAEFPKEGPSILRIQQVVRGDSAAYFCASSPESHSYEQYFGPGTRLTVT.

The count of this clone is one. V and J are TRBV5-6 and TRBJ1-2; TRBD1 agrees at 7 bases. Looked up from germline, CDR1 is SGHDT and CDR2 is YYEEEE. The CDR3 is 14 residues long. The junction had 6 bases not matched to a gene; V was cut back by 2 bases and J by 5 bases. The CDR3 DNA follows: TGTGCCAGCAGCTTTGGGGACAGACCTTATGGCTACACCTTC. Amino acid sequence: CASSFGDRPYGYTF.

This clone turned up a few times. The J gene is TRBJ1-3, the V gene TRBV30; weak D call: TRBD1 (5 bases). Germline CDR1 is GTSNPN and CDR2 is SVGIG (reference sequence). This CDR3 contains 13 residues. V was trimmed by 5 bases and J by 7 bases, leaving 15 bases between them. The chain's CDR3 is CAWAPGRRNTIYF. As DNA, the CDR3 is TGTGCCTGGGCTCCGGGGCGGCGGAACACCATATATTTT.

This chain joins TRBV7-9 and TRBJ2-3, with D possibly TRBD1 on 6 matching bases. The CDR3 runs to 14 residues. The ends were cut back, 5 bases at V and 4 bases at J, with 13 bases in the middle. The V gene's germline CDR1 is SEHNR and CDR2 FQNEAQ (reference sequence). CDR3 in amino acids: CASSPRRQADTQYF. CDR3 nucleotides: TGTGCCAGCAGCCCCCGCCGACAGGCAGATACGCAGTATTTT.

V usage is TRBV11-2 and J usage is TRBJ2-4; D perhaps matches TRBD1 (6 bases). Trimming took off 3 bases at V and 0 bases at J, with 12 bases between the two ends. This CDR3 comprises 16 residues. Germline values: CDR1 SGHAT, CDR2 FQNNGV. The CDR3 region is CASSLDSSLAKNIQYF. Here the CDR3 DNA reads TGTGCCAGCAGCTTGGACAGCTCGTTAGCCAAAAACATTCAGTACTTC.

This clone showed up just once. The chain combines TRBV19 with TRBJ1-1; 7 bases match TRBD1. The CDR3 consists of 13 residues. From germline, CDR1 is LNHDA and CDR2 SQIVND (reference sequence). V was pared by 3 bases and J by 6 bases, with 4 bases of the junction left unmatched. The CDR3 spells CASSIGTGAEAFF. In DNA, the CDR3 is TGTGCCAGTAGTATTGGTACAGGGGCTGAAGCTTTCTTT.

V usage is TRBV7-9 and J usage is TRBJ2-3; the D call may be TRBD1 or TRBD2 (6 bases each). The CDR3 is 14 amino acids. V gave up 7 bases and J gave up 5 bases, with 16 bases separating them. The germline V gene has CDR1 SEHNR and CDR2 FQNEAQ (reference sequence). The CDR3 region is CASTQEGGGDTQYF. The CDR3 DNA follows: TGTGCCAGCACCCAGGAGGGGGGAGGAGATACGCAGTATTTT. Full variable domain (remainder filled in from reference TRBV7-9 and TRBJ2-3): DTGVSQNPRHKITKRGQNVTFRCDPISEHNRLYWYRQTLGQGPEFLTYFQNEAQLEKSRLLSDRFSAERPKGSFSTLEIQRTEQGDSAMYLCASTQEGGGDTQYFGPGTRLTVL.

V and J are TRBV14 and TRBJ2-3, with TRBD2 matching 7 bases. The CDR3 is made up of 14 amino acids. Germline values: CDR1 SGHDN, CDR2 FVKESK. Unmatched junction bases numbered 7, after V lost 4 bases and J lost 6 bases. The CDR3 loop is CASSRGSGGDTQYF. The CDR3 DNA follows: TGTGCCAGCAGCCGCGGGTCCGGGGGGGATACGCAGTATTTT.

The gene calls are TRBV23-1 and TRBJ1-2, with D possibly being TRBD1 (5 bases). TRBV23-1 is filed as an ORF, its function uncertain. V lost 2 bases to trimming and J lost 9 bases, with 22 bases between them. The CDR3 has 16 amino acids. CDR3 residues: CASSQPFGDLRLCYTF. The DNA for the CDR3 is TGCGCCAGCAGTCAACCCTTTGGGGACTTGCGGCTATGCTACACCTTC.

This chain connects TRBV7-9 to TRBJ2-2; D possibly corresponds to TRBD1 (6 bases). The CDR3 length is 14 residues. CDR1 is SEHNR and CDR2 is FQNEAQ in the germline V gene (reference sequence). V lost 8 bases and J 2 bases, leaving 12 bases between the germline ends. This CDR3 is CASGDTLNTGELFF. The CDR3 DNA reads TGTGCCAGCGGGGACACCCTCAACACCGGGGAGCTGTTTTTT. Variable domain in full (rest from reference TRBV7-9 and TRBJ2-2): DTGVSQNPRHKITKRGQNVTFRCDPISEHNRLYWYRQTLGQGPEFLTYFQNEAQLEKSRLLSDRFSAERPKGSFSTLEIQRTEQGDSAMYLCASGDTLNTGELFFGEGSRLTVL.

V and J are TRBV30 and TRBJ2-7; no clear D gene. There are 13 residues in the CDR3. The germline V gene has CDR1 GTSNPN and CDR2 SVGIG (reference sequence). Trimming shortened V by 3 bases and J by 3 bases, and 12 bases separated the two germline ends. The CDR3 DNA sequence: TGTGCCTGGAGGTCCCCAGTAAGCTACGAGCAGTACTTC. Its protein product is CAWRSPVSYEQYF.

This clone was detected a few times. The rearrangement uses TRBV6-1 and TRBJ1-1; 8 bases align to TRBD1. Germline loops: CDR1 MNHNS, CDR2 SASEGT. V shed 5 bases and J 3 bases; nucleotides not matched to a gene: 5. The CDR3 is made up of 14 amino acids. DNA for the CDR3: TGTGCCAGCAGTACGACAGGGGCGCACACTGAAGCTTTCTTT. The encoded protein is CASSTTGAHTEAFF.

The V gene is TRBV19, the J gene TRBJ2-2; 9 bases line up with TRBD1. CDR3 length equals 13 residues. Germline CDR1 reads LNHDA; CDR2 reads SQIVND (reference sequence). The ends lost 5 bases at V and 6 bases at J; junction bases unmatched: 1. This chain's CDR3 is CASSGTGSGELFF. In DNA form, the CDR3 reads TGTGCCAGTAGTGGGACAGGGTCCGGGGAGCTGTTTTTT.